This T cell receptor (beta chain) was captured in a study of blood T cells in healthy people across ages. As regards this clonotype: Its specificity is not known.

This CDR3 contains 15 residues. CDR1 is DFQATT, CDR2 SNEGSKA, per germline (reference sequence). The J segment lost 7 bases and the V segment lost 3 bases, leaving 11 bases of the junction unmatched. Findings of the study overall: Estimated diversity, derived from one million T cells, was regarded as an underestimate.

Researchers report isolating at least 6.5 million PBMCs per sample. The use of a sample-barcoded 5' primer and a J-beta primer mix characterized a second PCR of roughly 7 to 11 cycles. Every cDNA molecule carried a tag from a template-switch adaptor bearing 12 random nucleotides. TCRdb re-analysed the 5' RACE reads in MiXCR, keeping a single row per CDR3 protein. In the table there are some 1.4 million distinct CDR3 sequences, about 40% of which are singletons. The chain employs TRBV20-1 and TRBJ2-7; the match to TRBD1 covers 11 bases. The sequence was obtained from a woman younger than 35 in good health. The sequencing input was blood. CDR3 protein: CSASADRGRLWEQYF. The CDR3 DNA reads TGCAGTGCTAGTGCGGACAGGGGGCGTCTTTGGGAGCAGTACTTC.